This T cell receptor (beta chain) is drawn from a study of blood T cells in healthy people across ages. PCR was performed a second time for about 7 to 11 cycles using a sample-barcoded 5' primer and a J-beta primer mix. From the 5' RACE reads, TCRdb called clonotypes with MiXCR, one entry per CDR3 protein. The sample has some 940,000 distinct CDR3 sequences, almost 30% seen once. Regarding the study as a whole: Greater diversity and more naive CD4+ cells were seen in long-lived donors than in aged donors. The diversity estimates, figures obtained from one million T cells, were considered underestimates.

The germline gives CDR1 LGHDT, CDR2 YNNKEL (reference sequence). This CDR3 has 12 residues. Between the trimmed V and J ends, which lost 0 bases and 8 bases, there was a span of 7 bases. Note on this clonotype: Its antigen is unidentified.

The sample was also linked to a second study, of T cells of mothers and their children. This second study notes: Slightly higher overlap, not significant, was seen in related mother-child pairs than in unrelated pairs.

The sequence derives from a woman aged 40-49 years in good health. Sequenced: blood. The chain links TRBV3-1 to TRBJ1-2; perhaps TRBD1 as D (5 bases). Here the CDR3 reads CASSQEPGGYTF. The CDR3 region has the DNA TGTGCCAGCAGCCAAGAGCCAGGGGGCTACACCTTC.